This TCR beta chain was identified in a study of Ad26.COV2.S vaccination and SARS-CoV-2 variants. Study context: Vaccine-arm donor from the placebo-controlled COV1001 Ad26.COV2.S trial.

Specified treatment: about 20 received Ad26.COV2.S at low or high dose, single or two shots; roughly five received placebo; per-sample allocation not given. Collection of the samples took place on day 63 after the first injection of vaccine or placebo. Ad26.COV2.S expressed prefusion-stabilized spike from the original Wuhan strain. The study's findings and limits: Vaccine recipients and placebo recipients showed similar non-spike TCR breadth. There was a possibility that the TCR breadth and depth analyses underestimated total T cell responses.

Only in-frame clones appear in the TCRdb table, and some are missing; sequencing was by immunoSEQ multiplex PCR. The sample yields around 300,000 clones, approximately 90% seen once. Comments on this clone: Its antigen is unidentified.

V lost 3 bases, J lost 4 bases, and 14 bases lay in between. CDR1 and CDR2 from the germline V gene are LNHDA and SQIVND (reference sequence). CDR3 length equals 15 residues. The rearrangement links TRBV19 to TRBJ2-3; D remains unclear. Sequencing used peripheral blood, obtained in a trial of Ad26.COV2.S vaccine versus placebo. The receptor's source is a person aged 18-65 years who received the Ad26.COV2.S COVID-19 vaccine or a placebo. CDR3 in DNA: TGTGCCAGTAGTATTAATGGAGTCGGTGCAGATACGCAGTATTTT. It is translated as CASSINGVGADTQYF.